This TCR beta chain was sequenced for a study of blood T cell repertoires in COVID-19 (TCRdb year 2020). At the level of the whole study: Collaborator samples came from the United States, Italy and Spain and covered acute and convalescent phases of COVID-19. The sample metadata nearly always contained a de-identified subject ID, COVID-19 status, age in years and sex. Where available, HLA class I and class II types were taken from metadata supplied by the sample provider and were not determined by assay-based typing. The prospective study material was composed of cDNA or gDNA derived from T cells, B-cell-depleted T cells, or PBMCs. Samples came from the ongoing ImmuneRACE study (first 160 participants) plus 1,254 subjects from 6 global collaborators. The repertoires were released in a freely available public database meant as a resource for research on the immune response to SARS-CoV-2. Deeply sampled blood TCRbeta repertoires from subjects exposed to, actively infected with, or recovered from COVID-19 were included in the dataset.

Including the terminal cysteine and phenylalanine, the CDR3 comprises 16 residues. The sequence is cut down to CDR3 DNA, 48 bases in frame from base 1. From a lookup of the germline V gene (reference sequence), CDR1 and CDR2 are LGHDT and YNNKEL. Clipping removes 1 base from V and 2 bases from J, with 6 as the unmatched junction base count. TCRbeta CDR3 regions were amplified from genomic DNA by means of the immunoSEQ Assay, a bias-controlled multiplex PCR. In the paper's pipeline: Within the assay, amplification of reference gene primers was used to estimate how many nucleated cells each sample contained. Sequence reads were collapsed and filtered to measure the absolute abundance of every unique TCRbeta CDR3 rearrangement. For each sample, productive Simpson clonality was calculated by taking the square root of Simpson's diversity index across productive rearrangements. TCRdb limited this immuneACCESS table to in-frame rearrangements with V and J called. A share of clones is missing; checked studies link under half to unresolved V genes, and the rest is unexplained. The V and J calls and clone size were taken over from that table, and D and trimming were inferred from the DNA. The sample has approximately 200,000 clones on record, 79% of them singletons. The ten biggest clones cover roughly 5.6% of the sample.

At one collaborating source in Seattle, patients were enrolled during active infection and were followed longitudinally through the course of disease. Collaborating institutions collected whole blood in K2EDTA tubes following their own protocols. For TCRbeta analysis, collaborators shipped samples as frozen whole blood, isolated PBMCs, or DNA extracted from either of those sample types. Results the study describes overall, beyond this receptor: The amount of clinical and demographic metadata varied by source and participant and was provided uncurated.

A word on this clone: The clone's antigen remains unknown. Base quality data are lacking; no much larger clone is found one base away.

The origin of this receptor is a woman aged 35 to 49 with COVID-19, enrolled during active disease. Material for sequencing was peripheral blood. The chain couples TRBV3-1 (or the pseudogene TRBV3-2) to TRBJ2-3, and 7 junction bases match TRBD2. The DNA sequence is given as TGTGCCAGCAGCCAAGGGGCTAGCGGTTCCACAGATACGCAGTATTTT. Translated, this is CASSQGASGSTDTQYF.